Sequencing of this TCR beta chain was carried out in a study of OX40 agonist ivuxolimab in advanced cancers. Clones were sequenced by immunoSEQ multiplex PCR, and TCRdb holds only the in-frame ones, with some missing. The sample lists about 83,000 clones, nearly 90% occurring once. This receptor was identified in an adult with an advanced solid tumor such as melanoma, head and neck, liver or kidney cancer. Here the sequenced sample was CD4+ or CD8+ T cells sorted from blood, taken in a trial of the OX40 agonist ivuxolimab.

The CDR3 is CASSATEYEQYF. The CDR3 DNA sequence: TGTGCCAGCAGTGCGACAGAATACGAGCAGTACTTC. The rearrangement links TRBV2 to TRBJ2-7; tentative D call: TRBD1 (5 bases). The CDR3 is made up of 12 amino acids. Germline V gene data show CDR1 as SNHLY and CDR2 as FYNNEI. V lost 4 bases to trimming and J lost 4 bases, with 8 bases between them.